The clone carrying this TCR beta chain was seen a few times. Its antigen is undetermined. This record belongs to a study of siplizumab effects on memory and regulatory T cells. Overall study findings and caveats: It seemed that naive T cells were more diverse than memory cells and were major contributors to the alloresponse.

The table came from immunoSEQ multiplex PCR; TCRdb's copy has only in-frame clones and leaves some out. Among about 68,000 clones, 93% were seen once, and the ten largest hold roughly 5.2%. Germline loops: CDR1 LNHDA, CDR2 SQIVND (reference sequence). V gave up 7 bases and J gave up 2 bases, with 12 bases separating them. This CDR3 has 15 residues. This clonotype was obtained from a human donor in good health. The sequenced material came from CD8+ T cells sorted from blood. This chain connects TRBV19 to TRBJ1-6, with a weak D call TRBD1 (5 bases). CDR3 sequence: CASTVGGTYNSPLHF. In DNA, the CDR3 is TGTGCCAGTACCGTGGGGGGGACCTATAATTCACCCCTCCACTTT.